A selection of T cell receptor beta chains follows, all from one sample in a study of type 1 regulatory T cells. No antigen has been assigned to these receptors. TCRdb used MiXCR to reprocess the reads, holding one entry per CDR3 protein. The sample has 60,000 to 70,000 distinct CDR3 sequences, approximately 47% seen once. Sample: cultured non-Tr1 T cells, either the whole culture or a sorted T cell fraction (not recorded which). Receptors originate from a human donor in good health. The CDR3 runs from the conserved cysteine through the conserved F or W. The D gene is left open where the match is weak.

V	D	CDR3
TRBV13	NA	CASSHTGRNEQYF
TRBV20-1	NA	CSARYIQGGVSGNTIYF
TRBV7-2	TRBD2	CASSSTSGGLTDTQYF
TRBV28	TRBD2	CASSLLGTRANEQFF
TRBV4-3	TRBD1	CASSPYRGQTQYF
TRBV11-3	NA	CASSLHRGTDTQYF
TRBV5-5	TRBD2	CASIVTSGTSAGELFF
TRBV5-1	NA	CASRKGDGMNTEAFF
TRBV5-1	NA	CASSSSGFNTEAFF
TRBV10-3	NA	CAISIEGGYGYTF
TRBV20-1	TRBD1	CSARDPMTGPYEQYF
TRBV28	NA	CASSPIGKSGMNTEAFF
TRBV20-1	TRBD2	CSVPRTSLETQYF
TRBV19	NA	CASSVSGANVLTF
TRBV4-1	NA	CASSFSRDLFNEQFF
TRBV12-3/TRBV12-4	NA	CASSLDWTSGNTIYF
TRBV18	NA	CASSPQPPTQADTQYF
TRBV2	TRBD1	CASSRDRVNSPLHF
TRBV7-7	TRBD1	CASSLVPGTGVNWEQFF
TRBV6-1	NA	CASSEPDSHLNTEAFF
TRBV13	TRBD1	CASSLESPRPGQGAYEQYF
TRBV14	NA	CASSPPGQNTGELFF
TRBV27	NA	CARWTRDCRYEQYF
TRBV6-1	NA	CASRITGTAEVFF
TRBV5-1	NA	CASSSGGRAASNEQFF
TRBV5-1	NA	CASSLAGSPNYGYTF
TRBV20-1	TRBD1	CSARDRGAVGNQPQHF
TRBV7-9	NA	CASSLSGQSPNQPQHF
TRBV19	TRBD1	CASSIKGASRTGELFF
TRBV5-1	NA	CASSLEGLGSYEQYF
TRBV27	TRBD2	CASSLSTSGGVGIQGDTQYF
TRBV4-1	TRBD1	CASSQDSMGQRTDTQYF
TRBV5-1	NA	CASSLDGSYNSPLHF
TRBV30	NA	CARRGVYNEQFF
TRBV7-2	TRBD2	CASSLRSSGRGTDTQYF
TRBV28	NA	CASSSHGEQGGTF
TRBV14	NA	CASSQTDRATDTQYF
TRBV2	NA	CASSVAPNTGKLFF
TRBV5-6	NA	CASSLVAGTEAFF
TRBV12-3/TRBV12-4	NA	CASSFRRVSEAFF
TRBV19	TRBD1	CASSPGTGTNEQFF
TRBV7-2	NA	CASSLRRGMDTEAFF
TRBV5-1	NA	CASSLAEQTYEQYF
TRBV5-4	NA	CASSPRSGQELFF
TRBV18	NA	CASSHSLQTNTEAFF
TRBV5-1	NA	CASSLGPVGTNTEAFF
TRBV5-6	NA	CASSLWGLPGNTIYF
TRBV4-1	NA	CASSNHGIANEKLFF
TRBV20-1	TRBD2	CSARDLTSGYYEQYF
TRBV4-1	TRBD1	CASSRSGQGTGELFF
TRBV7-8	TRBD2	CASSPTRGASSHYEQYF
TRBV7-2	NA	CASSRTWRTDTQYF
TRBV4-1	NA	CASSQDPGSYNSPLHF
TRBV6-2/TRBV6-3	NA	CASSYEGQRRQPQHF
TRBV7-2	TRBD2	CASSLELAGGHEQFF
TRBV5-1	NA	CASSRDGEKTEAFF
TRBV11-3	NA	CASSLGPGRSYEQYF